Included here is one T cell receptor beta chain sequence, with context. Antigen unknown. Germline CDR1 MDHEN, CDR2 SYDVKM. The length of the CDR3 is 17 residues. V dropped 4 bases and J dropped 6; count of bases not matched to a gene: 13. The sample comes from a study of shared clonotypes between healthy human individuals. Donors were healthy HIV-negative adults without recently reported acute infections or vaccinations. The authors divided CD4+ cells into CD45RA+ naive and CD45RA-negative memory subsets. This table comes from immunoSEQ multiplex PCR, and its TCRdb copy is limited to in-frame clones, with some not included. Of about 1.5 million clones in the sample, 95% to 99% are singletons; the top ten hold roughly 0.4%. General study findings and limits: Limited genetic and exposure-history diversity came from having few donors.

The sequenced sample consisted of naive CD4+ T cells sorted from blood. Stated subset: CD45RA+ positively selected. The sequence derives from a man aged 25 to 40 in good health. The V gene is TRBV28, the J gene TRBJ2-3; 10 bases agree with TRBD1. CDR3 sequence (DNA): TGTGCCAGCAGTTGGTCCTGGGGGACAGGGGAACCGGATACGCAGTATTTT. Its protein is CASSWSWGTGEPDTQYF.